These T cell receptor beta chains were read from a single sample in a study of early T cells in non-severe SARS-CoV-2 infection. TCRdb passed the 5' RACE reads through MiXCR, listing each CDR3 protein once. The sample lists more than 20,000 distinct CDR3 sequences, less than 4.5% seen once, with about 1.6% in the top ten. The sample comprised whole blood. Source of these receptors: an adult who was a healthcare worker with PCR-confirmed SARS-CoV-2 infection or an uninfected control (not recorded which). Each CDR3 is given with its conserved first and last residue. The order of the fields is J gene, D gene, V gene, clone size, CDR3 protein, CDR3 DNA. D genes are given only for firm matches. For some rows the clone size is stated as once, few or many, or as a class when expanded; others skip it.

TRBJ2-1 NA TRBV12-3/TRBV12-4 few CASSLGRSLGLGNEQFF TGTGCCAGCAGTTTGGGTAGGAGTCTCGGATTGGGCAATGAGCAGTTCTTC
TRBJ1-5 NA TRBV6-2/TRBV6-3 many CASSYMGNQPQHF TGTGCCAGCAGTTATATGGGGAATCAGCCCCAGCATTTT
TRBJ2-3 NA TRBV12-3/TRBV12-4 many CASSLITDTQYF TGTGCCAGCAGTTTAATTACAGATACGCAGTATTTT
TRBJ1-5 NA TRBV7-8 many CASSLEAQPQHF TGTGCCAGCAGCCTCGAGGCTCAGCCCCAGCATTTT
TRBJ2-7 TRBD1 TRBV30 NA CAWSEGQGNYEQYF TGTGCCTGGAGCGAAGGACAGGGGAACTACGAGCAGTACTTC
TRBJ1-1 NA TRBV12-3/TRBV12-4 NA CASSLLIGSTEAFF TGTGCCAGCAGTTTACTAATAGGGAGCACTGAAGCTTTCTTT
TRBJ1-1 NA TRBV27 many CASSSREANTEAFF TGTGCCAGCAGTTCCAGGGAGGCGAACACTGAAGCTTTCTTT
TRBJ1-1 TRBD1 TRBV7-2 many CASSSQLGTGVPRTEAFF TGTGCCAGCAGCTCCCAATTGGGTACAGGGGTCCCTAGGACTGAAGCTTTCTTT
TRBJ2-1 NA TRBV7-9 many CASSSNLGQFYEQFF TGTGCCAGCAGCTCCAACCTCGGACAGTTTTATGAGCAGTTCTTC
TRBJ2-7 NA TRBV10-1 few CASSEDRAGSYEQYF TGCGCCAGCAGTGAAGATCGGGCAGGGTCCTACGAGCAGTACTTC
TRBJ1-1 NA TRBV7-2 few CASSSGTFFTEAFF TGTGCCAGCAGCTCCGGGACATTTTTCACTGAAGCTTTCTTT
TRBJ2-5 NA TRBV11-2 many CASSLEGGLETQYF TGTGCCAGCAGCTTAGAAGGAGGGTTGGAGACCCAGTACTTC